This TCR beta chain is drawn from a study of cytomegalovirus exposure and HLA in healthy donors. Study observations and caveats: Three chains linked to CMV were shown in vitro to be specific for CMV antigens. Later analysis identified some 16,000 TCR beta sequences associated with HLA alleles, using a false discovery rate threshold of 0.05.

As concerns this clone: The antigen is unknown.

CDR1 and CDR2 (germline): MDHEN, SYDVKM. Trimming took off 5 bases at V and 4 bases at J, with 17 bases between the two ends. There are 15 residues in the CDR3. With 60 Vbeta and 13 Jbeta primers, the PCR was carried out. Assay used: immunoSEQ multiplex PCR; TCRdb lists only in-frame clones, some missing. The table records around 160,000 clones, about three quarters of them present only once. The TCR was taken from a man aged 50 to 59 in good health and CMV-seropositive. The chain links TRBV28 to TRBJ1-1; TRBD1 is a possible D gene (6 bases). Sequencing input: PBMCs. CDR3 sequence reads: CASSGFSGAGTEAFF. The CDR3, as DNA: TGTGCCAGCAGTGGCTTCTCAGGGGCGGGCACTGAAGCTTTCTTT. Complete variable domain (other parts from reference TRBV28 and TRBJ1-1): DVKVTQSSRYLVKRTGEKVFLECVQDMDHENMFWYRQDPGLGLRLIYFSYDVKMKEKGDIPEGYSVSREKKERFSLILESASTNQTSMYLCASSGFSGAGTEAFFGQGTRLTVV.